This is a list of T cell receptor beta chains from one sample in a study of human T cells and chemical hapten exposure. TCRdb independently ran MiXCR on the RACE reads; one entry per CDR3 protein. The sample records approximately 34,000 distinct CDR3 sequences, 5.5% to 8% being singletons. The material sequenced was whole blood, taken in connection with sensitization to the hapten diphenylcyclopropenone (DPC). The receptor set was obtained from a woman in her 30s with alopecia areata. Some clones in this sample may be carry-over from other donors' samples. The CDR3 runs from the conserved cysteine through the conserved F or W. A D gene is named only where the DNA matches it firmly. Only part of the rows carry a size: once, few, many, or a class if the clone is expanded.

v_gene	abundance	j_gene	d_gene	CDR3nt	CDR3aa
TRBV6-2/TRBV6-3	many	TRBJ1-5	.	TGTGCCAGCAACAGGGTGGATTTCAATCAGCCCCAGCATTTT	CASNRVDFNQPQHF
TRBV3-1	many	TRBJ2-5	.	TGTGCCACAAGGACAGTACAAGAGACCCAGTACTTC	CATRTVQETQYF
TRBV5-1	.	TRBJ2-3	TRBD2	TGCGCCAGCAGCCAATCTACTAGCGGGGGCACAGATACGCAGTATTTT	CASSQSTSGGTDTQYF
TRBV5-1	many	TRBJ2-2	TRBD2	TGCGCCAGCAGCACTCGACTAGCGGGGGGGCAGACCGGGGAGCTGTTTTTT	CASSTRLAGGQTGELFF
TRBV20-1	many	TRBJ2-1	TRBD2	TGCAGTGCTGGACTAGCGGGGGGGCTCGAGCAGTTCTTC	CSAGLAGGLEQFF
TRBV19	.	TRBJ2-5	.	TGTGCCAGTAGTGGTGGACAATTAGTGGAGACCCAGTACTTC	CASSGGQLVETQYF
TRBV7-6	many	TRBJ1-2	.	TGTGCCAGCAGCTTATACCCGACAGCCTATGGCTACACCTTC	CASSLYPTAYGYTF
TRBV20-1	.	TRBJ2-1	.	TGCAGTGCTAGTTCCTTTGGGACTTCCAACAATGAGCAGTTCTTC	CSASSFGTSNNEQFF
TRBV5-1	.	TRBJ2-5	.	TGCGCCAGCAGCTCGCCGGGCCCGGGTCAAGAGACCCAGTACTTC	CASSSPGPGQETQYF
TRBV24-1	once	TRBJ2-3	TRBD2	TGTGCCACCAGTGTTAGCGGGAGGATGACTAGCACAGATACGCAGTATTTT	CATSVSGRMTSTDTQYF
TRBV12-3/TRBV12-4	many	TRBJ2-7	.	TGTGCCAGCAGTTTTGGCGTCCGATGGTACTTC	CASSFGVRWYF
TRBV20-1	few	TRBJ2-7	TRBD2	TGCAGTCCGAAGCGGGGCACCTACGAGCAGTACTTC	CSPKRGTYEQYF
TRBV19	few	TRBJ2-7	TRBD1	TGTGCCAGTAGCGGATTTAGGACAGGGGGGTTGGACGAGCAGTACTTC	CASSGFRTGGLDEQYF
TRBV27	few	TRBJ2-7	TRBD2	TGTGCCAGCAGTTTGGGGGGAGGGGCCTACGAGCAGTACTTC	CASSLGGGAYEQYF
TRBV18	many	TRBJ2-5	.	TGTGCCAGCTCACCCCCCCGAGGCTTCCAAGAGACCCAGTACTTC	CASSPPRGFQETQYF
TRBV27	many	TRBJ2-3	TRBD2	TGTGCCAGCAGTTCGGGACTAGATAGCACAGATACGCAGTATTTT	CASSSGLDSTDTQYF
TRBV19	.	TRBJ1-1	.	TGTGCCAGTAGTATTCAAGACAGTTCAATGAACACTGAAGCTTTCTTT	CASSIQDSSMNTEAFF
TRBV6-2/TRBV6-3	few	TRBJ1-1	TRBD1	TGTGCCAGCAGACCAGGGGGCTACGGTTGGTACACTGAAGCTTTCTTT	CASRPGGYGWYTEAFF
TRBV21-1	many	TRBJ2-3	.	TGTGCCAGCAGCAAAATACCAGGGAAAGGCACAGATACGCAGTATTTT	CASSKIPGKGTDTQYF
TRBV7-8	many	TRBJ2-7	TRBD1	TGTGCCAGCAGCTTATCCCGATCCCGGGACAGCACCTACGAGCAGTACTTC	CASSLSRSRDSTYEQYF
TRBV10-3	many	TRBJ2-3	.	TGTGCCATCAGTGAACAGGGAGCAGATACGCAGTATTTT	CAISEQGADTQYF
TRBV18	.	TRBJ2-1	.	TGTGCCAGTTCAGGCGGGCGGAATGAGCAGTTCTTC	CASSGGRNEQFF
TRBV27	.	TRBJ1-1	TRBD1	TGTGCCAGCAGCATCGACGGGACAGGAGGCAGGGACACTGAAGCTTTCTTT	CASSIDGTGGRDTEAFF
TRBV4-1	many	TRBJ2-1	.	TGCGCCAGCAGCCCTCCGGGGTACAATGAGCAGTTCTTC	CASSPPGYNEQFF
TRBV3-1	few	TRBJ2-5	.	TGTGCCAGCAGCCAAGCAAACGGACTGTTTGGGACCCAGTACTTC	CASSQANGLFGTQYF
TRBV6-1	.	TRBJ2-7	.	TGTGCCAGCAGTGAAGTAAACAGGGACTACGAGCAGTACTTC	CASSEVNRDYEQYF
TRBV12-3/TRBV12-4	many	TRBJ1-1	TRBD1	TGTGCCAGCAGTATGTTGCAGACAGGGTCCGAAGCTTTCTTT	CASSMLQTGSEAFF
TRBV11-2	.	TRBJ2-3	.	TGTGCCAGCAGCACAGCGGCTGATACGCAGTATTTT	CASSTAADTQYF
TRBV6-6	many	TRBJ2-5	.	TGTGCCAGCAGTTACTCACAAACCTCCGGGACGGGTGAGACCCAGTACTTC	CASSYSQTSGTGETQYF
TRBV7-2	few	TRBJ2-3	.	TGTGCCAGTGTCCCGGGACTGGAAACAGATACGCAGTATTTT	CASVPGLETDTQYF
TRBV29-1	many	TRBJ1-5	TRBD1	TGCAGCGTTGACCCTTGGACAGGGGCTAGCAATCAGCCCCAGCATTTT	CSVDPWTGASNQPQHF
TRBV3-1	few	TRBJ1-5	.	TGTGCCAGCAGCCAAGATTTGGATCAGCCCCAGCATTTT	CASSQDLDQPQHF
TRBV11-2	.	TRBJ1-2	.	TGTGCCAGCAGCTTAAACCCGTATGGCTACACCTTC	CASSLNPYGYTF
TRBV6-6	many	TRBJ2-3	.	TGTGCCAGCACGGGTGGGGTTCCCACAGATACGCAGTATTTT	CASTGGVPTDTQYF
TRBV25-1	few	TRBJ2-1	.	TGTGCCAGCAGCCAACTATCAAGCTCCTACAATGAGCAGTTCTTC	CASSQLSSSYNEQFF
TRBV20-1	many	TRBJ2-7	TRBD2	TGCAGTGCCCAGGGCGGGGGGCTCTACGAGCAGTACTTC	CSAQGGGLYEQYF
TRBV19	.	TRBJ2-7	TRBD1	TGTGCCAGTAGTCTCCGAGACAGGGGCCCTAACGAGCAGTACTTC	CASSLRDRGPNEQYF
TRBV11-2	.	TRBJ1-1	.	TGTGCCAGCAGCTTAGGTTTCGGTGAGACAGTGAACACTGAAGCTTTCTTT	CASSLGFGETVNTEAFF
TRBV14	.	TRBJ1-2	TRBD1	TGTGCCAGCAGCTTTCGACAGGGGGAATCAAGTGGCTACACCTTC	CASSFRQGESSGYTF
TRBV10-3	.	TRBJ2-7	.	TGTGCCATCAGAGAGGGAGGAGACGAGCAGTACTTC	CAIREGGDEQYF
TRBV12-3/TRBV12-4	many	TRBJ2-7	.	TGTGCCAGCAGTCCGACAGGCTACGAGCAGTACTTC	CASSPTGYEQYF
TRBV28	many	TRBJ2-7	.	TGTGCCAGCGCAGGGGTGGGTCAGGGGATCTACGAGCAGTACTTC	CASAGVGQGIYEQYF
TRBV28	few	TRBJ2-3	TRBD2	TGTGCCAGCAGCCTGCGCGGGGGGGTAGATACGCAGTATTTT	CASSLRGGVDTQYF
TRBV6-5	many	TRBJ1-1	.	TGTGCCAGCAGTTACACGGGACAGAACACTGAAGCTTTCTTT	CASSYTGQNTEAFF
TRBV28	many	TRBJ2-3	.	TGTGCCAGCAGTCCCCCCTCGACAGATACGCAGTATTTT	CASSPPSTDTQYF
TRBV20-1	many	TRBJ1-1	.	TGCAGTGCTATCCCGGGGCAGAACACTGAAGCTTTCTTT	CSAIPGQNTEAFF
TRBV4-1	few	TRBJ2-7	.	TGCGCCAGCAGCCAAGATGAACAGGGTGTCGGCGAGCAGTACTTC	CASSQDEQGVGEQYF
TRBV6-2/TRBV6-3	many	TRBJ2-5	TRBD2	TGTGCCAGCAGTACGGGACTAGCGGGGCTATCTGGGATGGAGACCCAGTACTTC	CASSTGLAGLSGMETQYF
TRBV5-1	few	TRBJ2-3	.	TGCGCCAGCAGCCTCAGGCTGGCTCCAGATACGCAGTATTTT	CASSLRLAPDTQYF
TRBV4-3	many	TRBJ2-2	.	TGCGCCAGCAGCCAAGAACGTGCTGCCACCGGGGAGCTGTTTTTT	CASSQERAATGELFF
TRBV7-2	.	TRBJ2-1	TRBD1	TGTGCCAGCAGCCCTACTCGACAGGGCTACAATGAGCAGTTCTTC	CASSPTRQGYNEQFF
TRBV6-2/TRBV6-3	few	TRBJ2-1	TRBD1	TGTGCCAGCAGTTCTGCCGGGACAGGGGCAATCAATGAGCAGTTCTTC	CASSSAGTGAINEQFF
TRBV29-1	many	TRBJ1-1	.	TGCAGCGTTGAAAGAGGAAGTTTTCGTGCTTTCTTT	CSVERGSFRAFF
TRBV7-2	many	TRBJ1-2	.	TGTGCCAGCAGCTTCGATAGAGACGGGCTCTATGGCTACACCTTC	CASSFDRDGLYGYTF
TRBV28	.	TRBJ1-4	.	TGTGCCACCAAAGCGGGGGAAAAACTGTTTTTT	CATKAGEKLFF
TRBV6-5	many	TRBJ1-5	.	TGTGCCAGCAGTTACAGTCGGGGGAGTAAGCCCCAGCATTTT	CASSYSRGSKPQHF
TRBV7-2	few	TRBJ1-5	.	TGTGCCAGCAGCGCCAGGGGAGGTCAGCCCCAGCATTTT	CASSARGGQPQHF
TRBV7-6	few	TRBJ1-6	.	TGTGCCAGCAGCTTAACCCCACAGCCGAATAATTCACCCCTCCACTTT	CASSLTPQPNNSPLHF
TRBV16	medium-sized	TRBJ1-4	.	TGTGCCAGCAGCCAAATCGAGGGGACCGCAACTAATGAAAAACTGTTTTTT	CASSQIEGTATNEKLFF
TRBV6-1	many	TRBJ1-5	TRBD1	TGTGCCAGCAGTGGACAGGGAGATCAGCCCCAGCATTTT	CASSGQGDQPQHF